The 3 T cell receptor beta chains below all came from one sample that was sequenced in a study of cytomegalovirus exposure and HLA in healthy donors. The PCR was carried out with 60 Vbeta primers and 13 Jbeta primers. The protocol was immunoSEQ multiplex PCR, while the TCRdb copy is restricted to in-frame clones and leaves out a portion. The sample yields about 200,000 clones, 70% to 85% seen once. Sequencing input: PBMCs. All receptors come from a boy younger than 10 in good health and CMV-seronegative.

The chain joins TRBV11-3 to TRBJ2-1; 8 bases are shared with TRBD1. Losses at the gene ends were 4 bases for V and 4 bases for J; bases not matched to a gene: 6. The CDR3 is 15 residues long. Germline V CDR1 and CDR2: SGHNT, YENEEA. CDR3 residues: CASSSQGAGYNEQFF. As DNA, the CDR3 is TGTGCCAGCAGCTCTCAGGGGGCAGGGTACAATGAGCAGTTCTTC.

This CDR3 is CASSLQLTGGYEQYF. In nucleotides, the CDR3 is TGTGCCAGCAGTTTGCAACTGACAGGGGGATACGAGCAGTACTTC. The chain has TRBV7-2 and TRBJ2-7; TRBD1 agrees at 9 bases. This CDR3 comprises 15 residues. Losses at the gene ends were 6 bases for V and 4 bases for J; bases not matched to a gene: 10. The germline V gene encodes CDR1 SGHTA and CDR2 FQGNSA.

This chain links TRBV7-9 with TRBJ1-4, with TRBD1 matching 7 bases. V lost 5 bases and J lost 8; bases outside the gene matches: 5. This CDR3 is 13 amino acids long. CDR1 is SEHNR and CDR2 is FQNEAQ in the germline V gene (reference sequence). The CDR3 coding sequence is TGTGCCAGCAGCAGGACAGGAGACGAAAAACTGTTTTTT. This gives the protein CASSRTGDEKLFF.